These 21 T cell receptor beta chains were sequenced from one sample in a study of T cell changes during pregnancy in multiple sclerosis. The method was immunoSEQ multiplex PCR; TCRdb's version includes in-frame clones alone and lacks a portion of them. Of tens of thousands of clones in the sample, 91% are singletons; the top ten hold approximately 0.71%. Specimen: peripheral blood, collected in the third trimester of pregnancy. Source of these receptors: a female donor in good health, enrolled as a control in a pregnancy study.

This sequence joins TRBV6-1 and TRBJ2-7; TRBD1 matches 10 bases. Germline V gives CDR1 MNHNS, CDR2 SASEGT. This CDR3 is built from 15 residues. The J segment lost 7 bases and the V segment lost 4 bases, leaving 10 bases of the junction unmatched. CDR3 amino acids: CASSAWETGGKEQYF. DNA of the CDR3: TGTGCCAGCAGTGCGTGGGAGACAGGGGGCAAGGAGCAGTACTTC.

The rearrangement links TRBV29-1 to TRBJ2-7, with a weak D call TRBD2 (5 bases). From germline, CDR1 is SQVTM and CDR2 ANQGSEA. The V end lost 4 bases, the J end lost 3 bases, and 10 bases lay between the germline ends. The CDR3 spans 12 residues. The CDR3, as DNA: TGCAGCGTTGCCGGACTGGGCTACGAGCAGTACTTC. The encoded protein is CSVAGLGYEQYF.

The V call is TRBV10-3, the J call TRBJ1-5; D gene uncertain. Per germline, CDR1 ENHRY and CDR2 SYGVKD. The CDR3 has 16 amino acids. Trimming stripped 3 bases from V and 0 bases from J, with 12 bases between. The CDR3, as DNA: TGTGCCATCAGTGAAGCCTACAGTGCTAGCAATCAGCCCCAGCATTTT. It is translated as CAISEAYSASNQPQHF.

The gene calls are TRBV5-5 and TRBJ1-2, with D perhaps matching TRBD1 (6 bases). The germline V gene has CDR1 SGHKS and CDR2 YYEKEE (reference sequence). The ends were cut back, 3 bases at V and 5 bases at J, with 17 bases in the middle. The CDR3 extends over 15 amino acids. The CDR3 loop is CASSYTALRGYGYTF. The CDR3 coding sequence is TGTGCCAGCAGCTATACGGCCCTCAGGGGATATGGCTACACCTTC.

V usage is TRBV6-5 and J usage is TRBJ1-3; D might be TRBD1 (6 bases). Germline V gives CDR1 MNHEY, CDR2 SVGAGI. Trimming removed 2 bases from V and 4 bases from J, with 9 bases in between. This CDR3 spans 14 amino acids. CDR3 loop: CASSYGRGGNTIYF. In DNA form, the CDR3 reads TGTGCCAGCAGTTACGGCAGGGGAGGAAACACCATATATTTT.

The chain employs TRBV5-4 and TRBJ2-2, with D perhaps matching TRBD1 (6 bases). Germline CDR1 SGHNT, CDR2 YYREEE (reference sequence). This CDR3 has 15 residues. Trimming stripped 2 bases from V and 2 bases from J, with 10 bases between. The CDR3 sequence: CASSFGQSNTGELFF. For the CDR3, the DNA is TGTGCCAGCAGCTTTGGACAGAGCAACACCGGGGAGCTGTTTTTT. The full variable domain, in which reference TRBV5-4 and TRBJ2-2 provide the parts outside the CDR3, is ETGVTQSPTHLIKTRGQQVTLRCSSQSGHNTVSWYQQALGQGPQFIFQYYREEENGRGNFPPRFSGLQFPNYSSELNVNALELDDSALYLCASSFGQSNTGELFFGEGSRLTVL.

The CDR3 spells CATSGSGGPNQPQHF. The DNA of the CDR3 is TGTGCCACCAGCGGATCAGGGGGCCCGAATCAGCCCCAGCATTTT. The rearrangement uses TRBV15 and TRBJ1-5, with 8 bases aligning to TRBD1. The CDR3 length is 15 residues. The J segment lost 4 bases and the V segment lost 5 bases, leaving 7 bases of the junction unmatched. Germline V gene data show CDR1 as LNHNV and CDR2 as YYDKDF (reference sequence).

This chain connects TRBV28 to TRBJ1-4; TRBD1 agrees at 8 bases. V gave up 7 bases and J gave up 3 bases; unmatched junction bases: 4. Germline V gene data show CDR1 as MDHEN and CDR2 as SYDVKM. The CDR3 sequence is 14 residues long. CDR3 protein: CASTGGRANEKLFF. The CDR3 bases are TGTGCCAGCACAGGGGGCAGGGCTAATGAAAAACTGTTTTTT. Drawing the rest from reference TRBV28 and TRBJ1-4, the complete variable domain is DVKVTQSSRYLVKRTGEKVFLECVQDMDHENMFWYRQDPGLGLRLIYFSYDVKMKEKGDIPEGYSVSREKKERFSLILESASTNQTSMYLCASTGGRANEKLFFGSGTQLSVL.

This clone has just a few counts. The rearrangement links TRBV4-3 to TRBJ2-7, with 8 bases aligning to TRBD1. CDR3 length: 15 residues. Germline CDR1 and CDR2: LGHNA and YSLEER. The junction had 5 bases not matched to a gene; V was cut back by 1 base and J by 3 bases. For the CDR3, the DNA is TGCGCCAGCAGCCAAGCGACAGGGGAATTCTACGAGCAGTACTTC. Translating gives CASSQATGEFYEQYF.

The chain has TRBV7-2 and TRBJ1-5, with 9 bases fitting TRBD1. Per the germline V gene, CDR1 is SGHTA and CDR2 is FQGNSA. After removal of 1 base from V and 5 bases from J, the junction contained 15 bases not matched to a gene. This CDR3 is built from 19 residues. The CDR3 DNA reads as TGTGCCAGCAGCTTAGGGAGGGGTTCGGGACAGGGTTTTCATCAGCCCCAGCATTTT. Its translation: CASSLGRGSGQGFHQPQHF.

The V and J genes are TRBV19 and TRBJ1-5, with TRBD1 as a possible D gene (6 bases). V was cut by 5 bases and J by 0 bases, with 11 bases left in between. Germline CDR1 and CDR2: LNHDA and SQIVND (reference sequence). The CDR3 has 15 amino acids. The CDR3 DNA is TGTGCCAGTAGTCCCGGACAGTATAGCAATCAGCCCCAGCATTTT. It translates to CASSPGQYSNQPQHF.

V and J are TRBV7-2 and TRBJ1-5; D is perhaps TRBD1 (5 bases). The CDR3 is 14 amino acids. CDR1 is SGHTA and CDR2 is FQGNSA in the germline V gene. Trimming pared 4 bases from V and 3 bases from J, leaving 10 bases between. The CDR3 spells CASSSAGYNQPQHF. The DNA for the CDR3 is TGTGCCAGCAGCTCGGCAGGGTACAATCAGCCCCAGCATTTT.

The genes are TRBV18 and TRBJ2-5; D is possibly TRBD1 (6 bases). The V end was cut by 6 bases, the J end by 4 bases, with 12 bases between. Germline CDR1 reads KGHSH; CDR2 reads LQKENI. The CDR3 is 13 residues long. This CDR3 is CASSSGVGETQYF. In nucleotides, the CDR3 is TGTGCCAGCTCGTCAGGGGTAGGAGAGACCCAGTACTTC.

CDR3 DNA: TGTGCCAGCAGTCTCCAACTTACTTCCTACAATGAGCAGTTCTTC. Amino acids: CASSLQLTSYNEQFF. The genes are TRBV6-5 and TRBJ2-1, with D hard to call. There are 15 residues in the CDR3. V was clipped by 5 bases and J by 1 base, with 12 bases between them. Per the germline V gene, CDR1 is MNHEY and CDR2 is SVGAGI.

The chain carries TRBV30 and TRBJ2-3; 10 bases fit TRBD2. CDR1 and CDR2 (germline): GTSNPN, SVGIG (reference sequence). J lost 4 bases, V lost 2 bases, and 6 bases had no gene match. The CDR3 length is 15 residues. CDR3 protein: CAWSLRTSGPDTQYF. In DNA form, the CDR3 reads TGTGCCTGGAGTCTCAGGACTAGCGGCCCAGATACGCAGTATTTT.

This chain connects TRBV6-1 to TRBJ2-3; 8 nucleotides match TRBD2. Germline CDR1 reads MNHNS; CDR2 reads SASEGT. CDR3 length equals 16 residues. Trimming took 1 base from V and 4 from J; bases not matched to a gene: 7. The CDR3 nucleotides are TGTGCCAGCAGTGAAGGGATCGGGGGGGGCCCAGATACGCAGTATTTT. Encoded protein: CASSEGIGGGPDTQYF.

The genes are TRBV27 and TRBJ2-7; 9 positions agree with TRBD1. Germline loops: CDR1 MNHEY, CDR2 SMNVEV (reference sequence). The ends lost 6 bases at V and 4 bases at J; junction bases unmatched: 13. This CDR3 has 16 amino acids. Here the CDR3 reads CASSPAGGQGRYEQYF. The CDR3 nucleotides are TGTGCCAGCAGCCCAGCCGGGGGACAGGGTCGTTACGAGCAGTACTTC.

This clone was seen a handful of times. The CDR3 sequence is CAWSVLAGGTEAFF. CDR3 DNA sequence: TGTGCCTGGAGTGTACTTGCAGGTGGCACTGAAGCTTTCTTT. This chain links TRBV30 with TRBJ1-1; no firm D call. Germline CDR1 reads GTSNPN; CDR2 reads SVGIG (reference sequence). V shed 0 bases and J shed 4 bases, with 12 bases lying between them. This CDR3 spans 14 amino acids.

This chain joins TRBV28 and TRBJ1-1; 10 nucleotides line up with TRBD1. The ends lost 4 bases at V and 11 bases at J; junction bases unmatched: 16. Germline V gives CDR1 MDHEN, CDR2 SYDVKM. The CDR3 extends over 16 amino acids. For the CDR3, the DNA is TGTGCCAGCAGTTCACCTGGGACAGGGGCCCATAAGAGGGCTTTCTTT. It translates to CASSSPGTGAHKRAFF.

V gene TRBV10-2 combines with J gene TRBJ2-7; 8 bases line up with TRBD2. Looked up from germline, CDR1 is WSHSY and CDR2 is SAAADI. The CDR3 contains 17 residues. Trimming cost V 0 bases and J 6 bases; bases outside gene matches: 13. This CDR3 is CASSESRASGGNREQYF. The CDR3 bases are TGCGCCAGCAGTGAGTCGAGGGCTTCGGGAGGGAATCGCGAGCAGTACTTC.

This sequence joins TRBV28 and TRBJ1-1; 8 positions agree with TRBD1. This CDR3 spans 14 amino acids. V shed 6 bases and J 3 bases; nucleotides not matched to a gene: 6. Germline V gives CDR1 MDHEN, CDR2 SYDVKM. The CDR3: CASSPGGLHTEAFF. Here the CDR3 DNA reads TGTGCCAGCAGCCCAGGGGGCCTCCACACTGAAGCTTTCTTT. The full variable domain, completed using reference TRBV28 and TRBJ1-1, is DVKVTQSSRYLVKRTGEKVFLECVQDMDHENMFWYRQDPGLGLRLIYFSYDVKMKEKGDIPEGYSVSREKKERFSLILESASTNQTSMYLCASSPGGLHTEAFFGQGTRLTVV.